This note documents a single T cell receptor (beta chain) sequence. The antigen it binds to is not known. One base away there is no much larger clone; base qualities are not given. The V end loses 1 base and the J end loses 1 base, and a stretch of 10 bases separates them. The germline V gene (reference sequence) specifies GTSNPN as CDR1 and SVGIG as CDR2. Including the terminal cysteine and phenylalanine, the CDR3 comprises 14 residues. Only the CDR3 region is kept as DNA, spanning 42 bases read in frame from base 1. The data stem from a study of blood T cell repertoires in COVID-19 (TCRdb year 2020). As for the study more broadly: Collaborator samples came from the United States, Italy and Spain and covered acute and convalescent phases of COVID-19. The material from the prospective study consisted of cDNA or gDNA derived from T cells, B-cell-depleted T cells, or PBMCs. The repertoires were made available in a free public database intended to serve as a resource for research on the immune response to SARS-CoV-2. The samples were drawn from two sources: the first 160 participants of the ongoing ImmuneRACE study, and over 950 subjects contributed by 6 global collaborators. Deeply sampled blood TCRbeta repertoires from subjects exposed to, actively infected with, or recovered from COVID-19 were included in the dataset. Sample metadata almost always included a de-identified subject ID, COVID-19 status, age in years and sex. Where available, HLA class I and class II types were obtained from metadata supplied by the sample provider rather than from assay-based typing. The paper as a whole reports these results and caveats: The quantity of clinical and demographic metadata differed by source and by participant and was supplied without curation.

Whole blood was collected in K2EDTA tubes by collaborating institutions according to the institutions' own protocols. For TCRbeta analysis, collaborators shipped samples in one of three forms: frozen whole blood, isolated PBMCs, or DNA extracted from either of those sample types. TCRbeta CDR3 regions were amplified from genomic DNA using the immunoSEQ Assay, a bias-controlled multiplex PCR. In the authors' own workflow: The number of nucleated cells in each sample was estimated from the amplification of reference gene primers within the assay. To quantify the absolute abundance of each unique TCRbeta CDR3 rearrangement, sequence reads were collapsed and filtered. For each sample, productive Simpson clonality was calculated as the square root of Simpson's diversity index across productive rearrangements. TCRdb's version of the immuneACCESS table is confined to in-frame rearrangements and falls short of the full clone set. An unresolved V gene accounts for under half of the shortfall where checked; the remainder is of unknown origin. That table gives V, J and clone size, and the DNA gave D and trimming. This sample comprises approximately 100,000 clones, about 85% of them detected only once. The top ten clonotypes cover approximately 1.8% of the sample.

Material for sequencing was peripheral blood. Recombination joined TRBV30 with TRBJ1-2; the D gene is possibly TRBD1, with 6 bases matching. The TCR originated in a woman in her 70s with active or convalescent COVID-19. For the CDR3, the sequence is CAWSAQGNNYGYTF. The nucleotides read TGTGCCTGGAGTGCCCAGGGGAATAACTATGGCTACACCTTC.